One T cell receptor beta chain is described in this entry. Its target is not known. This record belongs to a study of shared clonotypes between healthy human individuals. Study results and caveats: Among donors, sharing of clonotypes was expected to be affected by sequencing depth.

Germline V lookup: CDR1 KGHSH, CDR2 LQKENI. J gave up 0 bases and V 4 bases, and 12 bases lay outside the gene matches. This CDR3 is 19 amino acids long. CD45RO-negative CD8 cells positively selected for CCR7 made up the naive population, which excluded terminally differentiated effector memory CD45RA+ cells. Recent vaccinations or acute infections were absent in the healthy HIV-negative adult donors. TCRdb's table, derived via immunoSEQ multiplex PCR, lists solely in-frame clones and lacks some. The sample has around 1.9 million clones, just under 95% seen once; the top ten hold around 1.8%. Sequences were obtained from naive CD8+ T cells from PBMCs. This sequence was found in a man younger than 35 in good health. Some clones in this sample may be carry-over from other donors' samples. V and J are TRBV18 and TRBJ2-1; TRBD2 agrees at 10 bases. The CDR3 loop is CASSLQTSGWGSSYNEQFF. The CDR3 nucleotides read TGTGCCAGCTCACTTCAGACTAGCGGGTGGGGGAGCTCCTACAATGAGCAGTTCTTC.